These T cell receptor beta chains were read from a single sample in a study of T cell responses to AZD1222 COVID-19 vaccine. The assay was immunoSEQ multiplex PCR, and TCRdb's table has in-frame clones only and misses some. This table has around 86,000 clones, around 90% appearing once. The sequenced sample was peripheral blood, obtained on day 0 of AZD1222 vaccination. The receptors stem from an adult in good health. Both conserved end residues are part of each CDR3. The order of the fields is clone size, D gene, J gene, V gene, CDR3 protein, CDR3 DNA. A D gene is named only where the DNA matches it firmly. Expanded clones get a size class; other rows say once, few or many, or leave the size out.

clone_size: NA
d_call: NA
j_call: TRBJ1-2
v_call: TRBV19
cdr3_aa: CASSIGQYYGYTF
cdr3_nt: TGTGCCAGTAGTATAGGACAGTATTATGGCTACACCTTC

clone_size: NA
d_call: NA
j_call: TRBJ1-2
v_call: TRBV4-3
cdr3_aa: CASSQGQVFSYGYTF
cdr3_nt: TGCGCCAGCAGCCAAGGTCAGGTTTTCAGCTATGGCTACACCTTC

clone_size: once
d_call: TRBD2
j_call: TRBJ2-3
v_call: TRBV6-2/TRBV6-3
cdr3_aa: CASSPSSGGAIGDTQYF
cdr3_nt: TGTGCCAGCAGTCCCTCTAGCGGGGGGGCTATAGGAGATACGCAGTATTTT

clone_size: NA
d_call: TRBD1
j_call: TRBJ2-7
v_call: TRBV27
cdr3_aa: CASSLGTGAYEQYF
cdr3_nt: TGTGCCAGCAGTTTAGGGACAGGGGCCTACGAGCAGTACTTC

clone_size: NA
d_call: NA
j_call: TRBJ1-1
v_call: TRBV4-3
cdr3_aa: CASSQGSAGRGEAFF
cdr3_nt: TGCGCCAGCAGCCAAGGATCAGCAGGGCGAGGTGAAGCTTTCTTT

clone_size: few
d_call: NA
j_call: TRBJ1-2
v_call: TRBV15
cdr3_aa: CATSMSFARSNYGYTF
cdr3_nt: TGTGCCACCAGCATGTCCTTTGCCAGATCTAACTATGGCTACACCTTC

clone_size: NA
d_call: TRBD1
j_call: TRBJ1-3
v_call: TRBV7-6
cdr3_aa: CASSLGTGGGRNTIYF
cdr3_nt: TGTGCCAGCAGCTTAGGGACAGGGGGCGGAAGGAACACCATATATTTT

clone_size: NA
d_call: NA
j_call: TRBJ1-5
v_call: TRBV18
cdr3_aa: CASSGALNDQPQHF
cdr3_nt: TGTGCCAGCTCAGGCGCCCTTAACGATCAGCCCCAGCATTTT

clone_size: NA
d_call: TRBD2
j_call: TRBJ2-1
v_call: TRBV9
cdr3_aa: CASSPWTSGGTDEQFF
cdr3_nt: TGTGCCAGCAGCCCCTGGACTAGCGGGGGGACGGATGAGCAGTTCTTC

clone_size: NA
d_call: TRBD1
j_call: TRBJ1-5
v_call: TRBV4-1
cdr3_aa: CASSQGARGTNQPQHF
cdr3_nt: TGCGCCAGCAGCCAAGGTGCCAGGGGGACCAATCAGCCCCAGCATTTT

clone_size: NA
d_call: NA
j_call: TRBJ1-3
v_call: TRBV27
cdr3_aa: CASIGSGNTIYF
cdr3_nt: TGTGCCAGCATAGGATCTGGAAACACCATATATTTT

clone_size: NA
d_call: TRBD1
j_call: TRBJ2-1
v_call: TRBV7-6
cdr3_aa: CASSQGQGRNYNEQFF
cdr3_nt: TGTGCCAGCAGCCAAGGACAGGGGAGAAACTACAATGAGCAGTTCTTC

clone_size: once
d_call: NA
j_call: TRBJ2-3
v_call: TRBV13
cdr3_aa: CASSSRGNTQYF
cdr3_nt: TGTGCCAGCAGCTCAAGGGGGAATACGCAGTATTTT

clone_size: NA
d_call: NA
j_call: TRBJ1-2
v_call: TRBV6-5
cdr3_aa: CASSYFGSNYGYTF
cdr3_nt: TGTGCCAGCAGTTACTTCGGCAGTAACTATGGCTACACCTTC

clone_size: NA
d_call: NA
j_call: TRBJ1-2
v_call: TRBV29-1
cdr3_aa: CSASPGSSYGYTF
cdr3_nt: TGCAGCGCCTCCCCCGGGTCCTCGTATGGCTACACCTTC

clone_size: once
d_call: NA
j_call: TRBJ1-4
v_call: TRBV7-2
cdr3_aa: CASSLGVVKIEKLFF
cdr3_nt: TGTGCCAGCAGCTTAGGGGTCGTCAAGATCGAAAAACTGTTTTTT

clone_size: NA
d_call: NA
j_call: TRBJ2-7
v_call: TRBV7-6
cdr3_aa: CASSFKGTEQYF
cdr3_nt: TGTGCCAGCAGTTTTAAAGGAACCGAGCAGTACTTC

clone_size: once
d_call: TRBD1
j_call: TRBJ1-5
v_call: TRBV6-2/TRBV6-3
cdr3_aa: CASSYWRTGGQPQHF
cdr3_nt: TGTGCCAGCAGTTACTGGAGGACAGGGGGACAGCCCCAGCATTTT

clone_size: NA
d_call: NA
j_call: TRBJ2-2
v_call: TRBV11-3
cdr3_aa: CATQVGSGDTGELFF
cdr3_nt: TGTGCCACCCAAGTCGGGTCCGGAGACACCGGGGAGCTGTTTTTT

clone_size: NA
d_call: TRBD1
j_call: TRBJ1-2
v_call: TRBV19
cdr3_aa: CASRTGQGGYGYTF
cdr3_nt: TGTGCCAGTAGGACCGGACAGGGCGGCTATGGCTACACCTTC

clone_size: NA
d_call: TRBD2
j_call: TRBJ2-1
v_call: TRBV4-1
cdr3_aa: CASSQTGGSYNEQFF
cdr3_nt: TGCGCCAGCAGCCAAACGGGGGGCTCCTACAATGAGCAGTTCTTC

clone_size: NA
d_call: NA
j_call: TRBJ1-6
v_call: TRBV10-3
cdr3_aa: CAISGINSPLHF
cdr3_nt: TGTGCCATCAGTGGTATTAATTCACCCCTCCACTTT

clone_size: few
d_call: NA
j_call: TRBJ2-1
v_call: TRBV6-4
cdr3_aa: CASSVSGEFNEQFF
cdr3_nt: TGTGCCAGCAGTGTTTCAGGGGAGTTCAATGAGCAGTTCTTC

clone_size: NA
d_call: NA
j_call: TRBJ1-5
v_call: TRBV18
cdr3_aa: CASSLKSGAGQPQHF
cdr3_nt: TGTGCCAGCTCTCTTAAATCCGGGGCGGGTCAGCCCCAGCATTTT

clone_size: NA
d_call: NA
j_call: TRBJ2-7
v_call: TRBV6-2/TRBV6-3
cdr3_aa: CASSQQGPEQYF
cdr3_nt: TGTGCCAGCAGCCAACAGGGACCCGAGCAGTACTTC

clone_size: NA
d_call: NA
j_call: TRBJ2-3
v_call: TRBV2
cdr3_aa: CASSEDGIWGVSYTQYF
cdr3_nt: TGTGCCAGCAGTGAAGACGGTATCTGGGGGGTCAGTTATACGCAGTATTTT

clone_size: few
d_call: TRBD2
j_call: TRBJ2-2
v_call: TRBV18
cdr3_aa: CASSPPGSGGANGELFF
cdr3_nt: TGTGCCAGCTCACCCCCCGGGAGCGGGGGGGCCAACGGGGAGCTGTTTTTT

clone_size: NA
d_call: NA
j_call: TRBJ1-2
v_call: TRBV6-5
cdr3_aa: CASSGGWDGYTF
cdr3_nt: TGTGCCAGCAGCGGAGGGTGGGATGGCTACACCTTC

clone_size: once
d_call: NA
j_call: TRBJ2-7
v_call: TRBV7-2
cdr3_aa: CASSLFHEQYF
cdr3_nt: TGTGCCAGCAGCTTATTCCACGAGCAGTACTTC

clone_size: once
d_call: NA
j_call: TRBJ2-3
v_call: TRBV19
cdr3_aa: CASSPPARRDTQYF
cdr3_nt: TGTGCCAGTTCTCCCCCAGCCCGCCGGGATACGCAGTATTTT

clone_size: NA
d_call: TRBD2
j_call: TRBJ2-3
v_call: TRBV6-2/TRBV6-3
cdr3_aa: CASSDSGVRSDTQYF
cdr3_nt: TGTGCCAGCAGCGATAGCGGGGTAAGGTCAGATACGCAGTATTTT

clone_size: once
d_call: NA
j_call: TRBJ2-4
v_call: TRBV4-1
cdr3_aa: CASSQDSGFFEVFAKNIQYF
cdr3_nt: TGCGCCAGCAGCCAAGATTCAGGATTTTTTGAGGTCTTTGCCAAAAACATTCAGTACTTC

clone_size: once
d_call: NA
j_call: TRBJ2-7
v_call: TRBV9
cdr3_aa: CASSVGWPTFEQYF
cdr3_nt: TGTGCCAGCAGCGTAGGTTGGCCTACTTTCGAGCAGTACTTC

clone_size: NA
d_call: TRBD1
j_call: TRBJ1-6
v_call: TRBV5-8
cdr3_aa: CASSFRGQFNSPLHF
cdr3_nt: TGTGCCAGCAGCTTTCGGGGACAGTTCAATTCACCCCTCCACTTT

clone_size: NA
d_call: TRBD1
j_call: TRBJ2-7
v_call: TRBV11-2
cdr3_aa: CASSFFRGPSYEQYF
cdr3_nt: TGTGCCAGCAGCTTTTTCAGGGGGCCCTCCTACGAGCAGTACTTC

clone_size: NA
d_call: NA
j_call: TRBJ1-4
v_call: TRBV27
cdr3_aa: CASSFPPGEVGEKLFF
cdr3_nt: TGTGCCAGCAGTTTCCCCCCAGGGGAAGTTGGGGAAAAACTGTTTTTT

clone_size: NA
d_call: TRBD1
j_call: TRBJ1-2
v_call: TRBV5-8
cdr3_aa: CASSLRTGENYGYTF
cdr3_nt: TGTGCCAGCAGCTTAAGGACAGGTGAAAACTATGGCTACACCTTC

clone_size: NA
d_call: TRBD1
j_call: TRBJ2-1
v_call: TRBV7-6
cdr3_aa: CASSLLGQAQGEQFF
cdr3_nt: TGTGCCAGCAGCTTACTGGGACAGGCCCAAGGGGAGCAGTTCTTC

clone_size: NA
d_call: NA
j_call: TRBJ1-5
v_call: TRBV6-5
cdr3_aa: CASGRGQPQHF
cdr3_nt: TGTGCCAGCGGGAGGGGTCAGCCCCAGCATTTT

clone_size: NA
d_call: NA
j_call: TRBJ2-1
v_call: TRBV6-2/TRBV6-3
cdr3_aa: CASSYFSRNEQFF
cdr3_nt: TGTGCCAGCAGTTACTTCTCCCGCAATGAGCAGTTCTTC

clone_size: NA
d_call: TRBD2
j_call: TRBJ2-7
v_call: TRBV6-1
cdr3_aa: CASSEPWLAGGRYEQYF
cdr3_nt: TGTGCCAGCAGTGAACCGTGGCTAGCGGGGGGGCGATACGAGCAGTACTTC

clone_size: once
d_call: NA
j_call: TRBJ1-4
v_call: TRBV6-1
cdr3_aa: CASSDGYSGEKLFF
cdr3_nt: TGTGCCAGCAGTGACGGATATTCCGGAGAAAAACTGTTTTTT

clone_size: NA
d_call: TRBD2
j_call: TRBJ2-2
v_call: TRBV19
cdr3_aa: CASSIKGTTNTGELFF
cdr3_nt: TGTGCCAGTAGTATCAAAGGGACTACGAACACCGGGGAGCTGTTTTTT

clone_size: once
d_call: NA
j_call: TRBJ1-1
v_call: TRBV12-3/TRBV12-4
cdr3_aa: CASSSDKSTEAFF
cdr3_nt: TGTGCCAGCAGTTCGGACAAATCCACTGAAGCTTTCTTT

clone_size: NA
d_call: TRBD1
j_call: TRBJ1-1
v_call: TRBV15
cdr3_aa: CATSPRTGLNTEAFF
cdr3_nt: TGTGCCACCAGCCCCCGGACAGGGTTGAACACTGAAGCTTTCTTT

clone_size: NA
d_call: NA
j_call: TRBJ1-3
v_call: TRBV30
cdr3_aa: CAWSDLDKPAGNTIYF
cdr3_nt: TGTGCCTGGAGTGACCTTGACAAACCGGCAGGAAACACCATATATTTT

clone_size: NA
d_call: NA
j_call: TRBJ2-3
v_call: TRBV12-3/TRBV12-4
cdr3_aa: CASNGGGGDTQYF
cdr3_nt: TGTGCCAGCAACGGGGGCGGGGGAGATACGCAGTATTTT

clone_size: NA
d_call: NA
j_call: TRBJ2-5
v_call: TRBV7-2
cdr3_aa: CASSSAWARGKETQYF
cdr3_nt: TGTGCCAGCAGCTCTGCTTGGGCCAGGGGAAAAGAGACCCAGTACTTC

clone_size: NA
d_call: NA
j_call: TRBJ1-1
v_call: TRBV29-1
cdr3_aa: CSVEGTEGSEAFF
cdr3_nt: TGCAGCGTTGAGGGCACAGAGGGGTCTGAAGCTTTCTTT

clone_size: NA
d_call: NA
j_call: TRBJ2-3
v_call: TRBV15
cdr3_aa: CATSRGGDTQYF
cdr3_nt: TGTGCCACCAGCAGAGGTGGGGATACGCAGTATTTT

clone_size: few
d_call: NA
j_call: TRBJ2-3
v_call: TRBV18
cdr3_aa: CASSRGTRTDTQYF
cdr3_nt: TGTGCCAGCTCTCGGGGGACCCGCACAGATACGCAGTATTTT

clone_size: NA
d_call: NA
j_call: TRBJ2-3
v_call: TRBV7-6
cdr3_aa: CASSLALAGVMDF
cdr3_nt: TGTGCCAGCAGCTTAGCTCTGGCAGGGGTCATGGATTTT